What follows are 12 T cell receptor beta chains derived from one specimen sequenced in a study of cytomegalovirus exposure and HLA in healthy donors. The PCR had 60 Vbeta and 13 Jbeta primers. Here immunoSEQ multiplex PCR was the method, and the copy in TCRdb shows in-frame clones only, minus some. The table includes some 96,000 clones, roughly three quarters detected once. Sequences were obtained from PBMCs. These receptors all stem from a man aged 40-49 years in good health and CMV-seronegative.

This chain links TRBV9 with TRBJ1-6; 10 nucleotides match TRBD1. Germline trimming cut 4 bases from V and 6 bases from J; bases unmatched to any gene: 10. The CDR3 extends over 17 amino acids. Looked up from germline, CDR1 is SGDLS and CDR2 is YYNGEE. CDR3 in amino acids: CASSRGQGSPINSPLHF. The CDR3 DNA sequence: TGTGCCAGCAGCCGGGGACAGGGGTCCCCCATTAATTCACCCCTCCACTTT.

Only a few counts were recorded for this clone. CDR3 sequence: CASRYTTTGVGYGYTF. DNA of the CDR3: TGTGCCAGCAGGTACACAACGACAGGGGTAGGCTATGGCTACACCTTC. The chain combines TRBV2 with TRBJ1-2; the match to TRBD1 covers 8 bases. Trimming at V came to 6 bases and at J to 4 bases, leaving 13 bases not matched to a gene. CDR1 is SNHLY and CDR2 is FYNNEI in the germline V gene. The CDR3 has 16 amino acids.

V and J are TRBV7-2 and TRBJ2-3, with D possibly TRBD2 on 6 matching bases. CDR3 size: 16 residues. The V gene lost 1 base and the J gene lost 4 bases, with 15 bases spanning the gap. The germline V gene encodes CDR1 SGHTA and CDR2 FQGNSA. As DNA, the CDR3 is TGTGCCAGCAGCTTAGAGGGCGGGGCCTGGGCAGATACGCAGTATTTT. Protein product: CASSLEGGAWADTQYF. Supplemented by reference TRBV7-2 and TRBJ2-3, the full variable domain reads GAGVSQSPSNKVTEKGKDVELRCDPISGHTALYWYRQSLGQGLEFLIYFQGNSAPDKSGLPSDRFSAERTGGSVSTLTIQRTQQEDSAVYLCASSLEGGAWADTQYFGPGTRLTVL.

V is TRBV27 and J is TRBJ2-7; 10 positions agree with TRBD1. Germline V gene lookup returns CDR1 MNHEY and CDR2 SMNVEV (reference sequence). This CDR3 has 14 residues. The J segment lost 5 bases and the V segment lost 5 bases, leaving 6 bases of the junction unmatched. The DNA for the CDR3 is TGTGCCAGCAGTCCCCCGGGACAGGGGAACGAGCAGTACTTC. It codes for CASSPPGQGNEQYF.

V and J are TRBV12-5 and TRBJ2-2; 9 positions agree with TRBD1. The CDR3 is made up of 18 amino acids. Germline-derived CDR1 and CDR2 are LGHNT and FRNRAP. V shed 6 bases and J 5 bases; nucleotides not matched to a gene: 16. The CDR3 DNA reads TGTGCTAGTGGCACAAAGACAGGGGGACTTAGGGTGACCGGGGAGCTGTTTTTT. Protein sequence: CASGTKTGGLRVTGELFF.

The chain recombines TRBV19 with TRBJ2-1; 7 nucleotides agree with TRBD1. The CDR3 is made up of 16 amino acids. Germline V gene sequence: CDR1 LNHDA, CDR2 SQIVND (reference sequence). J was trimmed by 2 bases and V by 4 bases; bases with no gene match: 8. CDR3 protein: CASSTGTAFTYNEQFF. CDR3 coding DNA: TGTGCCAGTAGTACAGGGACAGCCTTTACCTACAATGAGCAGTTCTTC.

The rearrangement joins TRBV19 to TRBJ1-2, with no clear D. Looked up from germline, CDR1 is LNHDA and CDR2 is SQIVND (reference sequence). The CDR3 covers 12 residues. Trimming took off 7 bases at V and 2 bases at J, with 8 bases between the two ends. The CDR3 region is CASTTPNYGYTF. CDR3 nucleotides: TGTGCCAGTACCACACCAAACTATGGCTACACCTTC.

V gene TRBV5-5 combines with J gene TRBJ1-1; 7 bases align to TRBD1. Trimming removed 3 bases from V and 0 bases from J; junction bases left unmatched: 11. The V gene's germline CDR1 is SGHKS and CDR2 YYEKEE (reference sequence). The CDR3 contains 17 residues. The CDR3 loop is CASSSSGLDRLNTEAFF. The CDR3, as DNA: TGTGCCAGCAGCTCGTCCGGCTTGGACAGGCTGAACACTGAAGCTTTCTTT.

The chain couples TRBV7-6 to TRBJ1-4; 9 bases line up with TRBD1. The CDR3 sequence is 14 residues long. Trimming at V came to 4 bases and at J to 6 bases, leaving 3 bases not matched to a gene. From germline, CDR1 is SGHVS and CDR2 FNYEAQ. CDR3 nucleotide sequence: TGTGCCAGCAGCTCCCGGGACAGGGATGAAAAACTGTTTTTT. Residues: CASSSRDRDEKLFF. The entire variable domain, with the rest obtained from reference TRBV7-6 and TRBJ1-4, is as follows: GAGVSQSPRYKVTKRGQDVALRCDPISGHVSLYWYRQALGQGPEFLTYFNYEAQQDKSGLPNDRFSAERPEGSISTLTIQRTEQRDSAMYRCASSSRDRDEKLFFGSGTQLSVL.

The chain recombines TRBV6-1 with TRBJ2-7, with TRBD2 identical over 8 bases. This CDR3 is built from 14 residues. The V gene end was trimmed by 5 bases and the J gene end by 2 bases; junction bases not matched to a gene: 5. The germline V gene encodes CDR1 MNHNS and CDR2 SASEGT. CDR3 nucleotide sequence: TGTGCCAGCAGTCTCACTAGCGGACCCTACGAGCAGTACTTC. This sequence encodes CASSLTSGPYEQYF.

The DNA for the CDR3 is TGTGCCAGCAGCCAAGGGCAGGGAGGTCTCTACGAGCAGTACTTC. Translating gives CASSQGQGGLYEQYF. The chain is built from TRBV4-2 and TRBJ2-7; TRBD2 might be the D (6 bases). Germline CDR1 LGHNA, CDR2 YNFKEQ. The CDR3 is 15 amino acids. V was shortened by 1 base and J by 3 bases, with 13 bases between the two germline ends.

This chain uses TRBV4-1 with TRBJ2-2; D remains unclear. V was shortened by 6 bases and J by 5 bases, with 13 bases between the two germline ends. CDR1 and CDR2 (germline): MGHRA, YSYEKL. This CDR3 contains 14 residues. The CDR3 reads CASSISERTGELFF. The CDR3 nucleotides are TGCGCCAGCAGTATCAGCGAGAGGACCGGGGAGCTGTTTTTT.